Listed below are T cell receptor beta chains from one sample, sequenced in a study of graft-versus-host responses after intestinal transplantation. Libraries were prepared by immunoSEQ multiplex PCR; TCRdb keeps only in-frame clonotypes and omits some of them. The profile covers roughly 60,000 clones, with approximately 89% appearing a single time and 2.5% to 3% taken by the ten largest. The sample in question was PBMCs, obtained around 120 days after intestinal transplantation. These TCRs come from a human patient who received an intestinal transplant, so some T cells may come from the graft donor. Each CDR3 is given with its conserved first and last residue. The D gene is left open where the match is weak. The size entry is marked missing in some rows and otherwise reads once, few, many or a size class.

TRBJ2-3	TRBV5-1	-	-	TGCGCCAGCAGCTTAGGGGATACGCAGTATTTT	CASSLGDTQYF
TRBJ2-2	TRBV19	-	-	TGTGCCAGTAGTTGGTCCGGGGAGCTGTTTTTT	CASSWSGELFF
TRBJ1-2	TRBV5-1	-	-	TGCGCCAGCAGCTTGTCGGGGGGCAGCTATGGCTACACCTTC	CASSLSGGSYGYTF
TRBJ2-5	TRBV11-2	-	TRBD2	TGTGCCAGCAGCTTAGGACTAGCGGAGACCCAGTACTTC	CASSLGLAETQYF
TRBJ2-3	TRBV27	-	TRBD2	TGTGCCAGCAGTTTTCTAGCGGGAGGGGGCTACCCGATAGGCACAGATACGCAGTATTTT	CASSFLAGGGYPIGTDTQYF
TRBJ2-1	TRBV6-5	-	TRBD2	TGTGCCAGCAGTTACGTCGCTAGCGGGAGTGGGAATGAGCAGTTCTTC	CASSYVASGSGNEQFF
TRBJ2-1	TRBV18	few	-	TGTGCCAGCTCACCACCACGGGACGATGAGCAGTTCTTC	CASSPPRDDEQFF
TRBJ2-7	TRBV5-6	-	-	TGTGCCAGCAGCCCAGCAGGGTTTGGTGAAGCCTACGAGCAGTACTTC	CASSPAGFGEAYEQYF
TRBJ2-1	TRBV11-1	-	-	TGTGCCAGCAGCCTTGTTCCGGGACCGCAGTTCTTC	CASSLVPGPQFF
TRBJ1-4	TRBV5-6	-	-	TGTGCCAGCAGCTTGGTCGGCAGGGATGAAAAACTGTTTTTT	CASSLVGRDEKLFF
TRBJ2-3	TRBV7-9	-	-	TGTGCCAGCAGCTTAGCCCTCACAGATACGCAGTATTTT	CASSLALTDTQYF
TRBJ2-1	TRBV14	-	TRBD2	TGTGCCAGCAGCCAACGACTAGCGGGAGTTGGGAATGAGCAGTTCTTC	CASSQRLAGVGNEQFF
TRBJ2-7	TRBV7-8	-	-	TGTGCCAGCAGCCCGGTTGTTCCGAGCGACTACGAGCAGTACTTC	CASSPVVPSDYEQYF
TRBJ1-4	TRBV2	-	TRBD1	TGTGCCAGCATATATAGGGGACAGGGGGATGAAAAACTGTTTTTT	CASIYRGQGDEKLFF
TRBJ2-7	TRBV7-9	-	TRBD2	TGTGCCAGCAGCACCTCCGGGGGGTACTACGAGCAGTACTTC	CASSTSGGYYEQYF
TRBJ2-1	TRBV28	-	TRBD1	TGTGCCAGCACCGGGACAGGTTTCTACAATGAGCAGTTCTTC	CASTGTGFYNEQFF
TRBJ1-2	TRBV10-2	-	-	TGCGCCAGCAGAACCGATAGCTATGGCTACACCTTC	CASRTDSYGYTF
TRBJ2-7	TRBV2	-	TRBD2	TGTGCCTTCCAGACAGTGACTAGCGGGATATCCTACGAGCAGTACTTC	CAFQTVTSGISYEQYF
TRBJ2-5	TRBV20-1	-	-	TGCAGTGCTAGAGATTTAGAGACCCAGTACTTC	CSARDLETQYF
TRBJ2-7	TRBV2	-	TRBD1	TGTGCCAGCAGTGAAGCTGGGACAGGGGTAACATACGAGCAGTACTTC	CASSEAGTGVTYEQYF
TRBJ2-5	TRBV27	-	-	TGTGCCATAGGACGGTACCAAGAGACCCAGTACTTC	CAIGRYQETQYF
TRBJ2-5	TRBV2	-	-	TGTGCCAGCAGCGGACAGCCTCAACAAGAGACCCAGTACTTC	CASSGQPQQETQYF
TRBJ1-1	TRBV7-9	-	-	TGTGCCAGCAGCCGGACAGTCTTGGCCACTGAAGCTTTCTTT	CASSRTVLATEAFF